This paragraph covers one T cell receptor (beta chain) sequence. Assay: immunoSEQ multiplex PCR; the TCRdb copy retains only in-frame clones and omits some. The table records under 200,000 clones, around 90% of them present only once. The entry originates in a study of T cell responses to AZD1222 COVID-19 vaccine. Trimming removed 4 bases at V and 8 bases at J, with 17 bases between. CDR1 and CDR2 from the germline V gene are LGHNA and YSLEER. The CDR3 totals 14 residues. This sequence joins TRBV4-3 and TRBJ1-2; tentatively, D is TRBD1 (6 bases). The sample was peripheral blood, taken 28 days after the second dose of the MenACWY control vaccine. This TCR was sampled from an adult who received the MenACWY meningococcal vaccine as a control. CDR3 sequence: CASSPVDSRGGYTF. The CDR3 nucleotides read TGCGCCAGCAGCCCGGTGGACAGTCGGGGCGGCTACACCTTC.